This entry lists 17 T cell receptor beta chains sequenced from one sample in a study of T-cell reconstitution after alpha-beta-depleted transplantation in children (dated by TCRdb to about 2016). Library generation was performed with PCR. The run used an Illumina HiSeq 2500. Molecular barcoding was employed in the preparation of TCR libraries, with unique molecular identifiers being used to normalize TCRbeta repertoire quantification. The raw public data were reprocessed by TCRdb itself: fastp quality trimming at Q25, MiXCR clonotype calling, in-frame beta chains only. Rows merge per CDR3 protein into single entries with the most common DNA and genes. The table for this sample lists about 600,000 distinct CDR3 sequences; about 10% of them were counted only once. Together, the top ten hold about 4% of the sample. Sequenced material: PBMCs from the stem cell graft donor, taken from the stem cell graft. These receptors came from a human donor who donated a stem cell graft to a child with acute myeloid leukemia.

In its sample, this clonotype was seen many times. V is TRBV3-1 and J is TRBJ2-1; TRBD1 aligns across 8 bases. J was trimmed by 3 bases and V by 1 base; bases with no gene match: 8. The CDR3 length is 17 residues. Germline assignment: CDR1 LGHDT and CDR2 YNNKEL (reference sequence). The DNA of the CDR3 is TGTGCCAGCAGCCAAGGGGTTGCAGGACAGGGCTACAATGAGCAGTTCTTC. Translated, it gives CASSQGVAGQGYNEQFF.

V usage is TRBV7-3 and J usage is TRBJ1-2; TRBD1 matches 8 bases. The ends lost 2 bases at V and 6 bases at J; junction bases unmatched: 2. The CDR3 length is 13 residues. The V gene's germline CDR1 is SGHTA and CDR2 FQGTGA. CDR3 amino acids: CASSLQTGDGYTF. In DNA, the CDR3 is TGTGCCAGCAGCTTACAGACAGGGGATGGCTACACCTTC.

This clonotype has ten or more counts. Germline is not matched at one junction end, which may reflect a read error. This rearrangement joins TRBV5-1 to TRBJ1-2; unclear D gene. CDR1 is SGHRS and CDR2 is YFSETQ in the germline V gene. The length of the CDR3 is 13 residues. As DNA, the CDR3 is TGTGCCAGCAGCTTAGATCGGAATTATGGCTACACCTTC. This encodes CASSLDRNYGYTF.

This chain joins TRBV7-3 and TRBJ1-4; D uncertain. Germline values: CDR1 SGHTA, CDR2 FQGTGA. The V end was cut by 2 bases, the J end by 10 bases, with 23 bases between. The CDR3 runs to 17 residues. CDR3 protein: CASSLPLSAVRRAKLFF. The CDR3, as DNA: TGTGCCAGCAGCTTACCGTTGAGCGCGGTCAGGCGGGCAAAACTGTTTTTT. Drawing the rest from reference TRBV7-3 and TRBJ1-4, the complete variable domain is GAGVSQTPSNKVTEKGKYVELRCDPISGHTALYWYRQSLGQGPEFLIYFQGTGAADDSGLPNDRFFAVRPEGSVSTLKIQRTERGDSAVYLCASSLPLSAVRRAKLFFGSGTQLSVL.

The genes are TRBV6-5 and TRBJ2-5, with D unclear. The CDR3 extends over 13 amino acids. V lost 4 bases and J lost 5, with 11 bases in between. In germline, CDR1 is MNHEY, CDR2 SVGAGI. The CDR3 reads CASSSAAGETQYF. CDR3 in DNA: TGTGCCAGCAGTTCAGCAGCTGGGGAGACCCAGTACTTC.

This clonotype was detected a few times. The chain joins TRBV11-2 to TRBJ2-7; TRBD2 matches at 11 bases. J was trimmed by 1 base and V by 5 bases; bases with no gene match: 4. This CDR3 comprises 15 residues. Germline V gene data show CDR1 as SGHAT and CDR2 as FQNNGV. CDR3 loop: CASSPRLAGSYEQYF. CDR3 nucleotides: TGTGCCAGCAGCCCACGACTAGCGGGGTCCTACGAGCAGTACTTC.

The chain carries TRBV28 and TRBJ1-2, with D unclear. There are 12 residues in the CDR3. The V gene's germline CDR1 is MDHEN and CDR2 SYDVKM. Trimming cost V 1 base and J 7 bases, with 7 bases left between them. The DNA of the CDR3 is TGTGCCAGCAGTTTATATGTCGGTGGCTACACCTTC. It codes for CASSLYVGGYTF.

The chain recombines TRBV20-1 with TRBJ2-2; 14 bases agree with TRBD2. This CDR3 has 21 amino acids. Germline V gene lookup returns CDR1 DFQATT and CDR2 SNEGSKA (reference sequence). The ends lost 5 bases at V and 0 bases at J; junction bases unmatched: 17. The CDR3: CSAQPSQPGLAGDPNTGELFF. In DNA, the CDR3 is TGCAGTGCTCAACCATCCCAGCCGGGACTAGCGGGAGATCCGAACACCGGGGAGCTGTTTTTT.

This clonotype was observed at least ten times. The V gene is TRBV20-1, the J gene TRBJ1-1, with D perhaps matching TRBD1 (5 bases). This CDR3 is built from 12 residues. CDR1 is DFQATT and CDR2 is SNEGSKA in the germline V gene (reference sequence). CDR3 DNA sequence: TGCGTCGGGACGAGGCTTAGCACTGAAGCTTTCTTT. Protein sequence: CVGTRLSTEAFF.

This rearrangement joins TRBV20-1 to TRBJ2-6; D could derive from TRBD1 or TRBD2 (5 bases each). V lost 3 bases and J lost 0, with 18 bases in between. Germline V gene lookup returns CDR1 DFQATT and CDR2 SNEGSKA (reference sequence). This CDR3 is 18 amino acids long. This CDR3 is CSARGVSPIDSGANVLTF. CDR3 nucleotide sequence: TGCAGTGCTAGGGGGGTTTCACCCATAGACTCTGGGGCCAACGTCCTGACTTTC.

This clonotype has ten or more counts. This sequence joins TRBV10-3 and TRBJ2-1; no definite D call. Germline V gene lookup returns CDR1 ENHRY and CDR2 SYGVKD. CDR3 size: 13 residues. V dropped 3 bases and J dropped 8 bases, with 11 bases sitting between them. CDR3 nucleotide sequence: TGTGCCATCAGTGAATCCGCCATGGATGAGCAGTTCTTC. Protein product: CAISESAMDEQFF.

This clonotype came up a few times. CDR3 DNA: TGCAGTGCTAGAGAGGCCCACGAATCGTACAATGAGCAGTTCTTC. It encodes CSAREAHESYNEQFF. V gene TRBV20-1 combines with J gene TRBJ2-1; unclear D gene. Germline CDR1 DFQATT, CDR2 SNEGSKA (reference sequence). The CDR3 is 15 amino acids. The V and J ends lost 0 bases and 4 bases respectively, with 13 bases between them.

The chain is built from TRBV20-1 and TRBJ2-7; TRBD2 is a possible D gene (6 bases). This CDR3 comprises 14 residues. Germline V lookup: CDR1 DFQATT, CDR2 SNEGSKA (reference sequence). Between the trimmed V and J ends, which lost 5 bases and 7 bases, there was a span of 21 bases. The CDR3 loop is CSAYRSGTGGEQYF. The CDR3 DNA reads as TGCAGTGCTTATCGTAGCGGAACAGGAGGGGAGCAGTACTTC.

This clonotype was counted between two and nine times. The rearrangement uses TRBV9 and TRBJ2-1; 7 bases fit TRBD2. Trimming cost V 0 bases and J 7 bases; bases outside gene matches: 10. The CDR3 spans 16 residues. CDR1 is SGDLS and CDR2 is YYNGEE in the germline V gene. The CDR3 reads CASSVEGLGRQNEQFF. Here the CDR3 DNA reads TGTGCCAGCAGCGTAGAAGGACTAGGGCGCCAGAATGAGCAGTTCTTC.

The rearrangement joins TRBV25-1 to TRBJ2-3; D may be TRBD2 (8 bases). V was cut by 10 bases and J by 1 base, with 30 bases left in between. The CDR3 sequence is 19 residues long. Germline CDR1 MGHDK, CDR2 SYGVNS. CDR3 sequence reads: CATEDRSKSGGGRTDTQYF. The CDR3 region has the DNA TGTGCCACGGAGGACAGGTCTAAGAGCGGGGGAGGCCGCACAGATACGCAGTATTTT.

The chain links TRBV4-3 to TRBJ2-2, with a possible D match to TRBD2 (5 bases). This CDR3 region has 17 residues. Germline V gene sequence: CDR1 LGHNA, CDR2 YSLEER. V lost 0 bases and J lost 2, with 13 bases in between. In nucleotides, the CDR3 is TGCGCCAGCAGCCAAGATGCCCTGGGGAGAAACACCGGGGAGCTGTTTTTT. Translating it yields CASSQDALGRNTGELFF.

The chain is built from TRBV7-2 and TRBJ2-3; a weak D match, TRBD2 (5 bases). Trimming shortened V by 5 bases and J by 7 bases, and 13 bases separated the two germline ends. Germline V gives CDR1 SGHTA, CDR2 FQGNSA. The CDR3 is 13 residues long. CDR3 in amino acids: CASSPAGSNTQYF. For the CDR3, the DNA is TGTGCCAGCAGCCCGGCGGGCTCAAATACGCAGTATTTT.